Following are 27 T cell receptor beta chains from one sample sequenced in a study of blood T cells in healthy people across ages. Alongside a J-beta primer mix, a sample-barcoded 5' primer served in a second PCR lasting roughly 6 to 12 cycles. Each CDR3 protein gets one entry after TCRdb re-called the 5' RACE reads with MiXCR. The table shows 600,000 to 650,000 distinct CDR3 sequences, with 58% occurring only once. Sequenced input: blood. The receptor set was obtained from a man aged 55 to 70 in good health.

This sequence joins TRBV27 and TRBJ2-7; D gene ambiguous. V was shortened by 7 bases and J by 0 bases, with 13 bases between the two germline ends. The CDR3 is made up of 14 amino acids. The V gene's germline CDR1 is MNHEY and CDR2 SMNVEV (reference sequence). The CDR3 is CASKSRTDSYEQYF. As DNA, the CDR3 is TGTGCCAGCAAGTCTCGAACGGACTCCTACGAGCAGTACTTC.

This clonotype has only a few counts. The chain combines TRBV14 with TRBJ2-5; D gene unclear. The germline V and J ends were trimmed by 5 bases and 7 bases, with 14 bases remaining between them. The CDR3 loop spans 13 amino acids. The germline V gene has CDR1 SGHDN and CDR2 FVKESK. The chain's CDR3 is CASSVPGSSTQYF. CDR3 nucleotides: TGTGCCAGCAGCGTCCCGGGTTCTTCGACCCAGTACTTC. The full variable domain, in which reference TRBV14 and TRBJ2-5 provide the parts outside the CDR3, is EAGVTQFPSHSVIEKGQTVTLRCDPISGHDNLYWYRRVMGKEIKFLLHFVKESKQDESGMPNNRFLAERTGGTYSTLKVQPAELEDSGVYFCASSVPGSSTQYFGPGTRLLVL.

The rearrangement joins TRBV6-2 or TRBV6-3 to TRBJ2-1, with 8 bases matching TRBD2. CDR1 and CDR2 (germline): MNHEY, SVGEGT. V lost 4 bases, J lost 6 bases, and 8 bases stayed unmatched. This CDR3 is 15 amino acids long. The CDR3 region is CASSSGTSYFNEQFF. The CDR3 DNA follows: TGTGCCAGCAGTTCCGGGACTAGTTATTTCAATGAGCAGTTCTTC.

The V and J genes are TRBV3-1 and TRBJ2-7, with 8 bases aligning to TRBD2. Trimming took 1 base from V and 6 from J; bases not matched to a gene: 5. CDR1 and CDR2 from the germline V gene are LGHDT and YNNKEL (reference sequence). The CDR3 has 14 amino acids. The CDR3 here is CASSQAGGGSEQYF. CDR3 in DNA: TGTGCCAGCAGCCAAGCGGGAGGGGGTTCCGAGCAGTACTTC.

The chain combines TRBV3-1 with TRBJ1-1; TRBD1 might be the D (5 bases). CDR3 length equals 15 residues. CDR1 and CDR2 from the germline V gene are LGHDT and YNNKEL (reference sequence). Trimming removed 0 bases at V and 5 bases at J, with 13 bases between. CDR3 protein: CASSQDYGGGTEAFF. In DNA form, the CDR3 reads TGTGCCAGCAGCCAAGACTACGGGGGGGGAACTGAAGCTTTCTTT.

The chain links TRBV27 to TRBJ2-7, with 9 bases identical to TRBD1. The CDR3 totals 14 residues. Unmatched junction bases numbered 10, after V lost 9 bases and J lost 4 bases. Germline lookup yields CDR1 MNHEY and CDR2 SMNVEV (reference sequence). The CDR3 sequence is CASKPGQGGYEQYF. The CDR3 DNA follows: TGTGCCAGTAAACCGGGACAGGGTGGTTACGAGCAGTACTTC.

The genes are TRBV5-1 and TRBJ2-7; a weak D match, TRBD1 (6 bases). This CDR3 has 13 residues. Germline values: CDR1 SGHRS, CDR2 YFSETQ. V lost 4 bases to trimming and J lost 5 bases, with 13 bases between them. The CDR3 loop is CASSRTGSHEQYF. The DNA of the CDR3 is TGCGCCAGCAGCCGCACAGGGTCTCACGAGCAGTACTTC.

V and J are TRBV2 and TRBJ2-1; 9 nucleotides match TRBD1. The V segment lost 6 bases and the J segment 7 bases; nucleotides outside the gene matches: 10. CDR1 and CDR2 (germline): SNHLY, FYNNEI. This CDR3 spans 15 amino acids. The CDR3 is CASRAGTGSSNEQFF. The DNA for the CDR3 is TGTGCCAGCAGAGCCGGGACAGGGAGTTCAAATGAGCAGTTCTTC.

The sample holds a few counts of this clonotype. The rearrangement joins TRBV28 to TRBJ2-5; no firm D call. V shed 6 bases and J shed 2 bases, with 7 bases lying between them. Germline CDR1 MDHEN, CDR2 SYDVKM. This CDR3 has 12 residues. The CDR3 nucleotides read TGTGCCAGCAGACAGTCACAAGAGACCCAGTACTTC. Its protein product is CASRQSQETQYF.

The chain couples TRBV18 to TRBJ2-3; tentative D call: TRBD2 (5 bases). CDR3 size: 15 residues. Trimming stripped 0 bases from V and 1 base from J, with 8 bases between. Germline-derived CDR1 and CDR2 are KGHSH and LQKENI. CDR3 sequence reads: CASSPPRARTDTQYF. CDR3 DNA: TGTGCCAGCTCACCACCGAGGGCTCGCACAGATACGCAGTATTTT.

This chain links TRBV27 with TRBJ2-5, with a possible D match to TRBD1 (6 bases). Germline CDR1 and CDR2: MNHEY and SMNVEV (reference sequence). Trimming left V 5 bases short and J 11 bases short, with 15 bases between. The CDR3 consists of 12 residues. The chain's CDR3 is CASSHRERGQYF. The CDR3, as DNA: TGTGCCAGCAGTCACAGGGAGAGGGGGCAGTACTTC.

The chain carries TRBV20-1 and TRBJ2-1; the D is unclear. Germline loops: CDR1 DFQATT, CDR2 SNEGSKA (reference sequence). CDR3 length: 11 residues. V was pared by 3 bases and J by 9 bases, with 9 bases between. The CDR3 DNA follows: TGCAGTGCTAGTAGGTCGATTGAGCAGTTCTTC. Translation gives CSASRSIEQFF.

In this sample, this clonotype turned up a few times. The rearrangement uses TRBV3-1 and TRBJ1-1, with 7 bases lining up with TRBD1. Looked up from germline, CDR1 is LGHDT and CDR2 is YNNKEL (reference sequence). This CDR3 is built from 16 residues. The V and J ends lost 4 bases and 3 bases, in that order; junction bases with no gene match: 11. CDR3 loop: CASSRSSGTAHTEAFF. The CDR3 coding sequence is TGTGCCAGCAGCCGCTCCTCCGGGACAGCTCACACTGAAGCTTTCTTT.

The V call is TRBV5-1, the J call TRBJ1-1, with TRBD1 matching over 9 bases. This CDR3 has 17 residues. Germline CDR1 is SGHRS and CDR2 is YFSETQ. Trimming removed 5 bases from V and 5 bases from J; junction bases left unmatched: 16. The CDR3 loop reads CASRATGTGFILTEAFF. CDR3 coding DNA: TGCGCCAGCAGGGCAACTGGGACAGGGTTTATTTTGACTGAAGCTTTCTTT.

V and J are TRBV20-1 and TRBJ1-1; no definite D call. CDR3 length equals 14 residues. In germline, CDR1 is DFQATT, CDR2 SNEGSKA (reference sequence). V shed 1 base and J shed 5 bases, with 14 bases lying between them. CDR3 sequence: CSARAGSSGTEAFF. CDR3 coding DNA: TGCAGTGCTAGAGCCGGGTCCTCCGGGACTGAAGCTTTCTTT.

This clonotype was recorded a few times. The chain combines TRBV20-1 with TRBJ2-7, with 7 bases lining up with TRBD2. V shed 1 base, J shed 2 bases, and the junction held 2 bases outside the gene matches. CDR3 length: 13 amino acids. Per germline, CDR1 DFQATT and CDR2 SNEGSKA (reference sequence). The CDR3 region is CSARVGGTYEQYF. The CDR3 DNA reads as TGCAGTGCTAGAGTGGGAGGGACCTACGAGCAGTACTTC.

The sample holds a few counts of this clonotype. The V call is TRBV21-1, the J call TRBJ2-7. TRBV21-1 is designated a pseudogene. The CDR3 sequence is 12 residues long. The CDR3 here is CASLPFVGTQYF. CDR3 bases: TGTGCCAGTCTACCGTTTGTGGGAACCCAGTACTTC.

V and J are TRBV28 and TRBJ2-1; 9 positions match TRBD1. V trimming: 5 bases; J trimming: 5 bases; junction bases outside the gene matches: 10. The CDR3 totals 16 residues. Germline V lookup: CDR1 MDHEN, CDR2 SYDVKM. CDR3: CASSPAGTGLNNEQFF. CDR3 DNA: TGTGCCAGCAGTCCTGCCGGGACAGGGCTAAACAATGAGCAGTTCTTC.

J is TRBJ1-4 and V is TRBV20-1; D unclear. Germline V CDR1 and CDR2: DFQATT, SNEGSKA (reference sequence). The CDR3 consists of 14 residues. V was shortened by 1 base and J by 7 bases, with 13 bases between the two germline ends. CDR3 protein: CSARAGPGFEKLFF. CDR3 nucleotide sequence: TGCAGTGCTAGAGCCGGTCCCGGGTTTGAAAAACTGTTTTTT.

This clonotype has more than one count but fewer than ten. V usage is TRBV5-1 and J usage is TRBJ2-5; D may be TRBD2 (6 bases). The germline V gene encodes CDR1 SGHRS and CDR2 YFSETQ. The CDR3 runs to 15 residues. The V end was cut by 0 bases, the J end by 1 base, with 10 bases between. CDR3 protein: CASSLAQGLQETQYF. CDR3 DNA: TGCGCCAGCAGCTTGGCTCAGGGACTCCAAGAGACCCAGTACTTC.

The chain links TRBV5-6 to TRBJ2-7; TRBD1 aligns across 8 bases. V shed 3 bases and J 4 bases; nucleotides not matched to a gene: 12. This CDR3 has 16 residues. From germline, CDR1 is SGHDT and CDR2 YYEEEE. The CDR3 sequence is CASSSGQGPPLYEQYF. In DNA, the CDR3 is TGTGCCAGCAGCTCCGGACAGGGCCCCCCCCTGTACGAGCAGTACTTC.

This chain links TRBV27 with TRBJ2-4, with TRBD2 matching over 10 bases. With the DNA end fitting TRBJ2-5 better, the J assignment may be wrong. Germline V gene data show CDR1 as MNHEY and CDR2 as SMNVEV (reference sequence). This CDR3 region has 14 residues. The CDR3, as DNA: TGTGCCAGCCGGGCTAGCGGGGGAGGGGAGACCCAGTACTTC. As protein: CASRASGGGETQYF.

The chain is built from TRBV4-1 and TRBJ2-1, with 8 bases aligning to TRBD2. The CDR3 length is 16 residues. V lost 4 bases and J lost 7; bases outside the gene matches: 12. CDR1 and CDR2 (germline): MGHRA, YSYEKL. Here the CDR3 reads CASSRPLAEGGNEQFF. The CDR3 bases are TGCGCCAGCAGCCGACCACTAGCGGAAGGGGGGAATGAGCAGTTCTTC.

The chain has TRBV6-2 or TRBV6-3 and TRBJ2-3; 8 nucleotides align to TRBD2. This CDR3 has 17 amino acids. J gave up 1 base and V 2 bases, and 8 bases lay outside the gene matches. CDR1 is MNHEY and CDR2 is SVGEGT in the germline V gene. The DNA of the CDR3 is TGTGCCAGCAGTTACATTCTGACGGGGGGGCGCACAGATACGCAGTATTTT. Translating gives CASSYILTGGRTDTQYF.

The chain has TRBV5-1 and TRBJ2-3, with D perhaps given as TRBD1 or TRBD2 (6 bases each). V gave up 0 bases and J gave up 0 bases, with 11 bases separating them. This CDR3 contains 16 residues. CDR1 and CDR2 from the germline V gene are SGHRS and YFSETQ. The chain's CDR3 is CASSLVWGASTDTQYF. In nucleotides, the CDR3 is TGCGCCAGCAGCTTGGTGTGGGGGGCAAGCACAGATACGCAGTATTTT.

The J gene is TRBJ2-1, the V gene TRBV5-1; no firm D call. The CDR3 covers 13 residues. V lost 0 bases and J lost 5, with 6 bases in between. Germline V gives CDR1 SGHRS, CDR2 YFSETQ. CDR3 loop: CASSLVQDNEQFF. The CDR3 DNA is TGCGCCAGCAGCTTGGTTCAGGACAATGAGCAGTTCTTC.

The chain employs TRBV29-1 and TRBJ1-2, with 7 bases that match TRBD1. This CDR3 is 14 amino acids long. Germline V gene data show CDR1 as SQVTM and CDR2 as ANQGSEA. J lost 2 bases, V lost 4 bases, and 7 bases had no gene match. The DNA for the CDR3 is TGCAGCGTTGGTGTGGCAGGGGGAAACTATGGCTACACCTTC. As protein: CSVGVAGGNYGYTF.